A selection of T cell receptor beta chains follows, all from one sample in a study of T cell responses to AZD1222 COVID-19 vaccine. Libraries were prepared by immunoSEQ multiplex PCR; TCRdb keeps only in-frame clonotypes and omits some of them. The profile shows 200,000 to 250,000 clones, just over 90% of them singletons. This sample comprised peripheral blood, obtained on day 0 of MenACWY control vaccination. These TCRs come from an adult in good health. Each CDR3 is given with its conserved first and last residue. Fields, in order: clone size, J gene, D gene, V gene, CDR3 DNA, CDR3 protein. A D gene is named only where the DNA matches it firmly. Part of the rows lack a size; the others show once, few, many or a class for expanded clones.

clone size: .
J gene: TRBJ2-1
D gene: .
V gene: TRBV11-2
CDR3 DNA: TGTGCCAGCAGCTTAAGCGAGCAGTTCTTC
CDR3 protein: CASSLSEQFF

clone size: .
J gene: TRBJ2-7
D gene: TRBD2
V gene: TRBV6-5
CDR3 DNA: TGTGCCAGCAGTTACGTAGCGGGGGGCCCCTACGAGCAGTACTTC
CDR3 protein: CASSYVAGGPYEQYF

clone size: .
J gene: TRBJ1-1
D gene: .
V gene: TRBV6-2/TRBV6-3
CDR3 DNA: TGTGCCAGCAGTGAGCCCGGGAACACTGAAGCTTTCTTT
CDR3 protein: CASSEPGNTEAFF

clone size: .
J gene: TRBJ1-2
D gene: .
V gene: TRBV29-1
CDR3 DNA: TGCAGCCTTCGGGACGGGGGAGATGGCTACACCTTC
CDR3 protein: CSLRDGGDGYTF

clone size: once
J gene: TRBJ2-3
D gene: .
V gene: TRBV7-8
CDR3 DNA: TGTGCCAGCAGCTTTGCCGGGACAAGCTACACAGATACGCAGTATTTT
CDR3 protein: CASSFAGTSYTDTQYF

clone size: .
J gene: TRBJ1-2
D gene: TRBD1
V gene: TRBV5-1
CDR3 DNA: TGCGCCAGCAGCCTGACAGGGGACCAGCGAGGCTACACCTTC
CDR3 protein: CASSLTGDQRGYTF

clone size: .
J gene: TRBJ2-5
D gene: .
V gene: TRBV7-3
CDR3 DNA: TGTGCCAGCTCCCCCTCTACCAAAGAGACCCAGTACTTC
CDR3 protein: CASSPSTKETQYF

clone size: .
J gene: TRBJ2-3
D gene: .
V gene: TRBV5-1
CDR3 DNA: TGCGCCAGCAGCTTGGCCGGGAAAAGCCCAGATACGCAGTATTTT
CDR3 protein: CASSLAGKSPDTQYF

clone size: .
J gene: TRBJ1-1
D gene: .
V gene: TRBV30
CDR3 DNA: TGTGCCTGGACTCGGAACACTGAAGCTTTCTTT
CDR3 protein: CAWTRNTEAFF

clone size: .
J gene: TRBJ1-6
D gene: TRBD1
V gene: TRBV5-1
CDR3 DNA: TGCGCCAGCAGACAGGGGGCGAACAATTCACCCCTCCACTTT
CDR3 protein: CASRQGANNSPLHF

clone size: .
J gene: TRBJ1-6
D gene: .
V gene: TRBV5-5
CDR3 DNA: TGTGCCAGCAGCTTGGGGCCGGGCCTCTATAATTCACCCCTCCACTTT
CDR3 protein: CASSLGPGLYNSPLHF

clone size: .
J gene: TRBJ1-3
D gene: .
V gene: TRBV20-1
CDR3 DNA: TGCAGTGCTAGTAGGGGGTACTCTGGAAACACCATATATTTT
CDR3 protein: CSASRGYSGNTIYF

clone size: .
J gene: TRBJ2-5
D gene: .
V gene: TRBV3-1/TRBV3-2
CDR3 DNA: TGTGCCAGCACCCAAGGAGGGGCTGGGGAGACCCAGTACTTC
CDR3 protein: CASTQGGAGETQYF

clone size: .
J gene: TRBJ1-2
D gene: TRBD1
V gene: TRBV10-3
CDR3 DNA: TGTGCCATCAGTGAGTCGACAGGGGAGGCTGGCTACACCTTC
CDR3 protein: CAISESTGEAGYTF

clone size: .
J gene: TRBJ2-5
D gene: .
V gene: TRBV7-7
CDR3 DNA: TGTGCTAGCAGCCCCTCTGGGGGGGCCCTCCAAGAGACCCAGTACTTC
CDR3 protein: CASSPSGGALQETQYF

clone size: .
J gene: TRBJ1-1
D gene: TRBD1
V gene: TRBV5-4
CDR3 DNA: TGTGCCAGCAGCCTTGGACAGGGAAGGAACACTGAAGCTTTCTTT
CDR3 protein: CASSLGQGRNTEAFF

clone size: .
J gene: TRBJ2-1
D gene: TRBD2
V gene: TRBV6-6
CDR3 DNA: TGTGCCAGCAGTTACCAGCGGGGGGCCTACAATGAGCAGTTCTTC
CDR3 protein: CASSYQRGAYNEQFF

clone size: .
J gene: TRBJ1-1
D gene: TRBD1
V gene: TRBV3-1/TRBV3-2
CDR3 DNA: TGTGCCAGCAGCCAGGGCGACAGGGGGAACACTGAAGCTTTCTTT
CDR3 protein: CASSQGDRGNTEAFF

clone size: .
J gene: TRBJ1-5
D gene: .
V gene: TRBV7-8
CDR3 DNA: TGTGCCAGCAGTTTTCAATCCGCGGGGGATAGCAATCAGCCCCAGCATTTT
CDR3 protein: CASSFQSAGDSNQPQHF

clone size: .
J gene: TRBJ2-5
D gene: .
V gene: TRBV18
CDR3 DNA: TGTGCCAGCTCACCTCAAGGACAGCAAGAGACCCAGTACTTC
CDR3 protein: CASSPQGQQETQYF

clone size: .
J gene: TRBJ1-4
D gene: .
V gene: TRBV29-1
CDR3 DNA: TGCAGCGTTCGCGAACAGGCTGGGAATGAAAAACTGTTTTTT
CDR3 protein: CSVREQAGNEKLFF

clone size: .
J gene: TRBJ1-3
D gene: TRBD1
V gene: TRBV12-3/TRBV12-4
CDR3 DNA: TGTGCCAGCAGTTGGGACAGCGGAGTCACCATATATTTT
CDR3 protein: CASSWDSGVTIYF

clone size: .
J gene: TRBJ1-2
D gene: TRBD1
V gene: TRBV6-5
CDR3 DNA: TGTGCCAGCAGGCCGAGGGACAGGACTAACTATGGCTACACCTTC
CDR3 protein: CASRPRDRTNYGYTF

clone size: .
J gene: TRBJ2-7
D gene: TRBD2
V gene: TRBV7-9
CDR3 DNA: TGTGCCAGCAGCTTGACCGGGACTAGCGGATCCTACGAGCAGTACTTC
CDR3 protein: CASSLTGTSGSYEQYF

clone size: .
J gene: TRBJ1-2
D gene: TRBD1
V gene: TRBV3-1/TRBV3-2
CDR3 DNA: TGTGCCAGCAGCGATGGGACAGGGCTTGGCTACACCTTC
CDR3 protein: CASSDGTGLGYTF

clone size: .
J gene: TRBJ2-3
D gene: .
V gene: TRBV6-5
CDR3 DNA: TGTGCCAGCAGTTATGGGACAATGAGCACAGATACGCAGTATTTT
CDR3 protein: CASSYGTMSTDTQYF

clone size: .
J gene: TRBJ2-7
D gene: .
V gene: TRBV5-1
CDR3 DNA: TGCGCCAGCAGCTTGGGATTTAGAACTGAGCAGTACTTC
CDR3 protein: CASSLGFRTEQYF

clone size: once
J gene: TRBJ1-6
D gene: .
V gene: TRBV5-1
CDR3 DNA: TGCGCCAGCAGCTTGACAATGGGCACCGGGGCGACCCTCCACTTT
CDR3 protein: CASSLTMGTGATLHF

clone size: .
J gene: TRBJ2-7
D gene: .
V gene: TRBV4-3
CDR3 DNA: TGCGCCAGCAGCGCCCGCCCTAGTGACGAGCAGTACTTC
CDR3 protein: CASSARPSDEQYF

clone size: .
J gene: TRBJ2-7
D gene: .
V gene: TRBV7-9
CDR3 DNA: TGTGCCAGCAGGCCCCTCCCGGAGGTCGTCGAGCAGTACTTC
CDR3 protein: CASRPLPEVVEQYF

clone size: .
J gene: TRBJ2-1
D gene: .
V gene: TRBV10-3
CDR3 DNA: TGTGCCATCAGTGAATCCCAGTACAATGAGCAGTTCTTC
CDR3 protein: CAISESQYNEQFF

clone size: .
J gene: TRBJ1-2
D gene: TRBD1
V gene: TRBV11-1
CDR3 DNA: TGTGCCAGCAGCTTAGATGGACAGGTTGGTGGCTACACCTTC
CDR3 protein: CASSLDGQVGGYTF

clone size: .
J gene: TRBJ1-2
D gene: .
V gene: TRBV6-1
CDR3 DNA: TGTGCCAGCAGTGAAGCGCAAAATCGGGTCTATGGCTACACCTTC
CDR3 protein: CASSEAQNRVYGYTF

clone size: .
J gene: TRBJ2-7
D gene: .
V gene: TRBV6-4
CDR3 DNA: TGTGCCAGCAGTGTAAGGGATCGGGGGAGCTCCTACGAGCAGTACTTC
CDR3 protein: CASSVRDRGSSYEQYF

clone size: .
J gene: TRBJ1-1
D gene: .
V gene: TRBV27
CDR3 DNA: TGTGCCAGCAGTTTAGGAGGGGGTAGGACTGAAGCTTTCTTT
CDR3 protein: CASSLGGGRTEAFF

clone size: .
J gene: TRBJ1-3
D gene: .
V gene: TRBV4-2
CDR3 DNA: TGTGCCAGCAGCCAAGATTTGTCCCAATCTGGAAACACCATATATTTT
CDR3 protein: CASSQDLSQSGNTIYF

clone size: .
J gene: TRBJ2-6
D gene: .
V gene: TRBV3-1/TRBV3-2
CDR3 DNA: TGTGCCAGCAGCCAAGATAACAGACTCAACGTCCTGACTTTC
CDR3 protein: CASSQDNRLNVLTF

clone size: .
J gene: TRBJ1-1
D gene: .
V gene: TRBV30
CDR3 DNA: TGTGCCTGGAGTGCTCGAGTTGAAGCTTTCTTT
CDR3 protein: CAWSARVEAFF

clone size: .
J gene: TRBJ2-2
D gene: .
V gene: TRBV7-3
CDR3 DNA: TGTGCCAGCAGGCGAACCCACAACACCGGGGAGCTGTTTTTT
CDR3 protein: CASRRTHNTGELFF

clone size: once
J gene: TRBJ1-3
D gene: .
V gene: TRBV7-9
CDR3 DNA: TGTGCCAGCAGCTTAGGAACAAGCTCTGGAAACACCATATATTTT
CDR3 protein: CASSLGTSSGNTIYF

clone size: .
J gene: TRBJ2-7
D gene: .
V gene: TRBV5-4
CDR3 DNA: TGTGCCAGCAGCTTGGGGGGCCCGGCACGGCCGTACGAGCAGTACTTC
CDR3 protein: CASSLGGPARPYEQYF